This TCR beta chain was sequenced in a study of identical twins. Study-wide results and caveats: Beta out-of-frame sequences displayed a weaker excess of sharing between twins. These conclusions were based on statistical analysis (cross-sectional, not following the same donors).

A universal primer site was incorporated via template switching, and the cDNA contained unique molecular identifiers. TCRdb itself ran the 5' RACE reads through MiXCR, one entry per CDR3 protein. Of over 15,000 distinct CDR3 sequences in the sample, about two thirds are singletons; the top ten hold over 4.5%. This clonotype is a singleton in its sample. The target antigen is unknown. A read error may produce the germline difference seen at one junction end. The sample was memory (CD45RO+) T cells sorted from blood. The source is a young woman in good health. This table probably holds off-target reads from a library built for another chain.

CDR3 coding DNA: TGTGCTAGCAGCTTCGGGACAGGGGTTTCGGATACGCAGTATTTT. Amino acids: CASSFGTGVSDTQYF. This rearrangement joins TRBV7-7 to TRBJ2-3, with 10 bases matching TRBD1. The CDR3 covers 15 residues. Germline lookup yields CDR1 SSHAT and CDR2 FNYEAQ (reference sequence). The full variable domain, in which reference TRBV7-7 and TRBJ2-3 provide the parts outside the CDR3, is GAGVSQSPRYKVTKRGQDVTLRCDPISSHATLYWYQQALGQGPEFLTYFNYEAQPDKSGLPSDRFSAERPEGSISTLTIQRTEQRDSAMYRCASSFGTGVSDTQYFGPGTRLTVL.